These 22 T cell receptor beta chains originate from one sample sequenced in a study of graft-versus-host responses after intestinal transplantation. Clones were read by immunoSEQ multiplex PCR, and TCRdb kept only the in-frame ones, dropping some. The table lists about 51,000 clones, more than 80% of them singletons. These receptors are not linked to any known antigen. The input for sequencing was unstimulated CD4+ T cells sorted from spleen or lymph node cells, taken before transplant. These receptors originate from a human donor who was the organ donor for an intestinal transplant.

This chain uses TRBV9 with TRBJ2-3; no firm D call. Germline assignment: CDR1 SGDLS and CDR2 YYNGEE. The CDR3 has 15 amino acids. Trimming pared 0 bases from V and 1 base from J, leaving 9 bases between. As DNA, the CDR3 is TGTGCCAGCAGCGTAGGGTCTACCCGCACAGATACGCAGTATTTT. It translates to CASSVGSTRTDTQYF. Looking up the rest from reference TRBV9 and TRBJ2-3 gives the full variable domain: DSGVTQTPKHLITATGQRVTLRCSPRSGDLSVYWYQQSLDQGLQFLIQYYNGEERAKGNILERFSAQQFPDLHSELNLSSLELGDSALYFCASSVGSTRTDTQYFGPGTRLTVL.

The chain employs TRBV6-5 and TRBJ2-5, with unresolved D. Trimming took 5 bases from V and 3 from J, leaving 10 bases between them. Germline-derived CDR1 and CDR2 are MNHEY and SVGAGI. The CDR3 totals 13 residues. CDR3 nucleotides: TGTGCCAGCAGTCCCGGTACGGAAGAGACCCAGTACTTC. It encodes CASSPGTEETQYF.

This clone was counted a few times. The chain combines TRBV6-6 with TRBJ1-4; 8 bases align to TRBD1. Germline CDR1 and CDR2: MNHNY and SVGAGI (reference sequence). Trimming cost V 2 bases and J 4 bases; bases outside gene matches: 0. This CDR3 is built from 14 residues. The CDR3 reads CASSYTGGNEKLFF. The CDR3 DNA follows: TGTGCCAGCAGTTACACAGGGGGTAATGAAAAACTGTTTTTT.

The chain links TRBV28 to TRBJ1-3; 7 bases are a match to TRBD1. CDR1 MDHEN and CDR2 SYDVKM come from the germline V gene. The CDR3 has 17 residues. The V segment lost 2 bases and the J segment 5 bases; nucleotides outside the gene matches: 12. The CDR3 is CASSLGGQGETRNTIYF. The CDR3 bases are TGTGCCAGCAGTTTAGGCGGGCAGGGGGAAACTAGAAACACCATATATTTT.

This clone was seen once. The chain recombines TRBV5-8 with TRBJ2-3; TRBD2 agrees at 10 bases. Germline lookup yields CDR1 SGHTS and CDR2 YDEGEE. After removal of 4 bases from V and 1 base from J, the junction contained 9 bases not matched to a gene. This CDR3 contains 17 residues. The DNA of the CDR3 is TGTGCCAGCAGCCCTAGTAGGACTAGCGGTGGCACAGATACGCAGTATTTT. Its protein is CASSPSRTSGGTDTQYF.

The CDR3 DNA reads as TGTGCCACCAGCAGCCAAACAGGGGGCAATAAGGTCTCGGGGGAGCAGTACTTC. It translates to CATSSQTGGNKVSGEQYF. The chain has TRBV15 and TRBJ2-7; 9 bases match TRBD1. The CDR3 has 18 amino acids. Germline assignment: CDR1 LNHNV and CDR2 YYDKDF (reference sequence). The junction had 19 bases not matched to a gene; V was cut back by 3 bases and J by 7 bases.

The chain couples TRBV25-1 to TRBJ2-3, with a possible D match to TRBD1 (6 bases). CDR3 length equals 14 residues. Trimming removed 5 bases from V and 2 bases from J, with 11 bases in between. Germline assignment: CDR1 MGHDK and CDR2 SYGVNS. As DNA, the CDR3 is TGTGCCAGCAGTAGTAGGGGACACACAGATACGCAGTATTTT. Protein: CASSSRGHTDTQYF.

The genes are TRBV5-8 and TRBJ1-2, with a possible D match to TRBD1 (6 bases). Trimming shortened V by 4 bases and J by 4 bases, and 14 bases separated the two germline ends. The germline CDR1 and CDR2 sequences are SGHTS and YDEGEE. The CDR3 consists of 14 residues. Here the CDR3 DNA reads TGTGCCAGCAGCACCGGACAGTCCTTCTATGGCTACACCTTC. It yields the protein CASSTGQSFYGYTF.

V gene TRBV9 combines with J gene TRBJ2-3; 7 nucleotides agree with TRBD2. This CDR3 region has 16 residues. CDR1 and CDR2 (germline): SGDLS, YYNGEE. Germline trimming cut 0 bases from V and 1 base from J; bases unmatched to any gene: 5. DNA for the CDR3: TGTGCCAGCAGCGTAGGACTAGGGAGGGGCACAGATACGCAGTATTTT. Its translation: CASSVGLGRGTDTQYF. The variable domain in full, completed from reference TRBV9 and TRBJ2-3, reads DSGVTQTPKHLITATGQRVTLRCSPRSGDLSVYWYQQSLDQGLQFLIQYYNGEERAKGNILERFSAQQFPDLHSELNLSSLELGDSALYFCASSVGLGRGTDTQYFGPGTRLTVL.

The genes are TRBV9 and TRBJ2-7; D is unresolved. This CDR3 is 15 amino acids long. Germline V gene sequence: CDR1 SGDLS, CDR2 YYNGEE. With 0 bases removed from V and 0 bases from J, the gap between germline ends came to 10 bases. CDR3 nucleotide sequence: TGTGCCAGCAGCGTAGGTTCGAGAAACTCCTACGAGCAGTACTTC. It yields the protein CASSVGSRNSYEQYF.

The chain links TRBV29-1 to TRBJ2-1, with D tentatively TRBD2 (5 bases). Germline-derived CDR1 and CDR2 are SQVTM and ANQGSEA. The CDR3 runs 12 residues. V lost 3 bases and J lost 8, with 11 bases in between. The CDR3, as DNA: TGCAGCGTTGATAGGCTAGCCCATGAGCAGTTCTTC. Translated, it gives CSVDRLAHEQFF.

The chain joins TRBV5-1 to TRBJ1-2, with a weak D call TRBD1 (6 bases). CDR1 SGHRS and CDR2 YFSETQ come from the germline V gene. The CDR3 sequence is 14 residues long. V lost 4 bases and J 6 bases, leaving 16 bases between the germline ends. The CDR3 loop reads CASSARTVPDGYTF. CDR3 nucleotides: TGCGCCAGCAGCGCAAGGACAGTGCCAGATGGCTACACCTTC.

The V and J genes are TRBV5-1 and TRBJ1-6; tentative D call: TRBD1 (5 bases). Trimming took 3 bases from V and 8 from J, leaving 18 bases between them. Germline V gives CDR1 SGHRS, CDR2 YFSETQ. The CDR3 sequence is 16 residues long. CDR3 sequence reads: CASSSGGGNRYSPLHF. The DNA of the CDR3 is TGCGCCAGCAGCTCCGGCGGGGGTAACCGTTATTCACCCCTCCACTTT.

The chain combines TRBV5-4 with TRBJ2-3; 9 positions match TRBD1. The germline V gene encodes CDR1 SGHNT and CDR2 YYREEE (reference sequence). The CDR3 runs to 17 residues. The junction had 13 bases not matched to a gene; V was cut back by 3 bases and J by 5 bases. The CDR3 protein is CASSSAANRGPGDTQYF. The DNA of the CDR3 is TGTGCCAGCAGCTCTGCTGCTAACAGGGGGCCGGGAGATACGCAGTATTTT. The full variable domain, in which reference TRBV5-4 and TRBJ2-3 provide the parts outside the CDR3, is ETGVTQSPTHLIKTRGQQVTLRCSSQSGHNTVSWYQQALGQGPQFIFQYYREEENGRGNFPPRFSGLQFPNYSSELNVNALELDDSALYLCASSSAANRGPGDTQYFGPGTRLTVL.

V usage is TRBV27 and J usage is TRBJ1-6, with a weak D call TRBD1 (5 bases). Deletions cut 4 bases from V and 10 bases from J, with 20 bases between. Germline CDR1 reads MNHEY; CDR2 reads SMNVEV (reference sequence). The CDR3 is made up of 16 amino acids. The chain's CDR3 is CASSSRQPTNLSPLHF. DNA for the CDR3: TGTGCCAGCAGTTCCCGACAGCCAACCAACCTATCACCCCTCCACTTT.

The chain has TRBV30 and TRBJ2-3, with a tentative D call TRBD2 (7 bases). CDR1 and CDR2 (germline): GTSNPN, SVGIG (reference sequence). This CDR3 has 14 amino acids. V lost 3 bases to trimming and J lost 4 bases, with 14 bases between them. In DNA form, the CDR3 reads TGTGCCTGGAGAAGGGGGGGCGACGCAGATACGCAGTATTTT. Translation gives CAWRRGGDADTQYF.

The chain couples TRBV10-3 to TRBJ2-5; 8 bases are a match to TRBD1. The J segment lost 0 bases and the V segment lost 10 bases, leaving 10 bases of the junction unmatched. CDR1 and CDR2 (germline): ENHRY, SYGVKD. The CDR3 extends over 15 amino acids. CDR3 sequence reads: CASPPRDRYQETQYF. The CDR3 DNA reads as TGTGCCAGCCCCCCGCGGGACAGGTACCAAGAGACCCAGTACTTC.

The chain links TRBV28 to TRBJ2-7; a possible D gene is TRBD1 (5 bases). Germline V gives CDR1 MDHEN, CDR2 SYDVKM. Trimming took off 3 bases at V and 3 bases at J, with 9 bases between the two ends. The CDR3 loop spans 13 amino acids. In nucleotides, the CDR3 is TGTGCCAGCAGTTTTCAGGGCCGCTACGAGCAGTACTTC. This translates into CASSFQGRYEQYF.

This chain links TRBV28 with TRBJ1-3; 9 positions match TRBD1. The CDR3 spans 16 residues. Per germline, CDR1 MDHEN and CDR2 SYDVKM. Trimming removed 7 bases from V and 4 bases from J; junction bases left unmatched: 11. In DNA, the CDR3 is TGTGCCAGCACCAGTACCGGGACAGGGAAGGGAAACACCATATATTTT. It specifies CASTSTGTGKGNTIYF. Complete variable domain (other parts from reference TRBV28 and TRBJ1-3): DVKVTQSSRYLVKRTGEKVFLECVQDMDHENMFWYRQDPGLGLRLIYFSYDVKMKEKGDIPEGYSVSREKKERFSLILESASTNQTSMYLCASTSTGTGKGNTIYFGEGSWLTVV.

V and J are TRBV28 and TRBJ2-5, with a weak D call TRBD1 (6 bases). Germline CDR1 and CDR2: MDHEN and SYDVKM. The CDR3 is 15 amino acids. Trimming removed 2 bases at V and 1 base at J, with 11 bases between. CDR3 DNA: TGTGCCAGCAGTTTACTAGGACAGAGCCAAGAGACCCAGTACTTC. It specifies CASSLLGQSQETQYF.

The gene calls are TRBV25-1 and TRBJ2-3; D unclear. V lost 5 bases, J lost 2 bases, and 14 bases lay in between. Germline assignment: CDR1 MGHDK and CDR2 SYGVNS. The CDR3 consists of 15 residues. The DNA of the CDR3 is TGTGCCAGCAGTTCTACCGCGGAGCCCACAGATACGCAGTATTTT. Amino acid sequence: CASSSTAEPTDTQYF.

The chain links TRBV9 to TRBJ2-7, with 11 bases aligning to TRBD2. The CDR3 runs to 15 residues. Germline CDR1 is SGDLS and CDR2 is YYNGEE. V gave up 2 bases and J gave up 5 bases; unmatched junction bases: 6. In DNA form, the CDR3 reads TGTGCCAGCAGCGTTACTAGCGGGAGCGGTCACGAGCAGTACTTC. Protein sequence: CASSVTSGSGHEQYF.